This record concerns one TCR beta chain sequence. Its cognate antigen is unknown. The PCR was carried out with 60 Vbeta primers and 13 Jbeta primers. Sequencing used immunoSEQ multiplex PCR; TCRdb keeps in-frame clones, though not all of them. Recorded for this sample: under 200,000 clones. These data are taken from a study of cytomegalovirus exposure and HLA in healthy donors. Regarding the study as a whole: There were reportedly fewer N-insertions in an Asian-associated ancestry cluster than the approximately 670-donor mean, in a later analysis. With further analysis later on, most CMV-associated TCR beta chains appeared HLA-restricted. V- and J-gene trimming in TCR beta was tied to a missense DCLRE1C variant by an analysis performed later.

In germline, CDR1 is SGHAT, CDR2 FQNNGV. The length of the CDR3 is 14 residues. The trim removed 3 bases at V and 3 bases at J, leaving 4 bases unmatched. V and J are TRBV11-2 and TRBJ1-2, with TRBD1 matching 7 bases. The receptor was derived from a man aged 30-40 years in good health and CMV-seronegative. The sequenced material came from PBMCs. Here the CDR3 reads CASSFTGAYYGYTF. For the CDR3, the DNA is TGTGCCAGCAGCTTCACAGGGGCGTACTATGGCTACACCTTC.